The 9 T cell receptor beta chains given below trace back to one sample, sequenced in a study of T cell responses to AZD1222 COVID-19 vaccine. Generated by immunoSEQ multiplex PCR, the TCRdb table keeps only in-frame clones and is missing some. This sample yields around 110,000 clones, of which 75% to 90% are seen a single time; 3% to 4% belongs to the top ten. The sequenced sample was peripheral blood, obtained on day 0 of MenACWY control vaccination. The receptors derive from an adult in good health.

The rearrangement joins TRBV11-2 to TRBJ1-4, with D maybe TRBD1 (5 bases). This CDR3 spans 19 amino acids. The germline V gene encodes CDR1 SGHAT and CDR2 FQNNGV. The ends were cut back, 5 bases at V and 4 bases at J, with 26 bases in the middle. This CDR3 is CASSTTHTAMAGNNEKLFF. Here the CDR3 DNA reads TGTGCCAGCAGCACAACGCACACTGCGATGGCAGGGAATAATGAAAAACTGTTTTTT.

The rearrangement uses TRBV11-2 and TRBJ2-3, with 7 nucleotides matching TRBD1. With 1 base clipped from V and 5 bases from J, the junction kept 9 bases outside the gene matches. The V gene's germline CDR1 is SGHAT and CDR2 FQNNGV. The CDR3 spans 16 residues. CDR3 protein: CASSLVTGAQGDTQYF. DNA for the CDR3: TGTGCCAGCAGCTTAGTTACAGGGGCCCAGGGAGATACGCAGTATTTT.

The V and J genes are TRBV7-3 and TRBJ2-3, with TRBD2 identical over 9 bases. This CDR3 region has 17 residues. Germline loops: CDR1 SGHTA, CDR2 FQGTGA. V lost 7 bases and J lost 1; bases outside the gene matches: 12. CDR3 sequence (DNA): TGTGCCAGCACCCCGGGGCTAGCGGGGATACGCACAGATACGCAGTATTTT. Amino acid sequence: CASTPGLAGIRTDTQYF.

The rearrangement joins TRBV5-4 to TRBJ1-2; 8 nucleotides agree with TRBD1. There are 15 residues in the CDR3. Losses at the gene ends were 4 bases for V and 3 bases for J; bases not matched to a gene: 8. In germline, CDR1 is SGHNT, CDR2 YYREEE (reference sequence). CDR3 residues: CASSPPDRAYYGYTF. The CDR3 DNA reads TGTGCCAGCAGCCCCCCGGACAGGGCCTACTATGGCTACACCTTC.

This clone came up once. The chain uses TRBV12-3 or TRBV12-4 and TRBJ1-2; D is unclear. CDR3 length: 12 amino acids. Between the trimmed V and J ends, which lost 5 bases and 6 bases, there was a span of 10 bases. This CDR3 is CASSASGNGYTF. The CDR3 bases are TGTGCCAGCAGTGCCTCGGGGAATGGCTACACCTTC.

This rearrangement joins TRBV11-1 to TRBJ1-1; 7 bases align to TRBD1. The CDR3 runs 16 residues. Trimming cost V 3 bases and J 1 base; bases outside gene matches: 8. Germline CDR1 SGHAT, CDR2 FQDESV (reference sequence). CDR3 nucleotides: TGTGCCAGCAGCTTCCCGAAGACAGGGCAGAACACTGAAGCTTTCTTT. Translation gives CASSFPKTGQNTEAFF.

The J gene is TRBJ1-2, the V gene TRBV4-1, with a weak D call TRBD1 (5 bases). The CDR3 totals 14 residues. Germline lookup yields CDR1 MGHRA and CDR2 YSYEKL. V gave up 6 bases and J gave up 6 bases, with 17 bases separating them. The CDR3 loop is CASSRFLGEDGYTF. The CDR3 DNA follows: TGCGCCAGCAGTCGTTTTTTGGGGGAGGATGGCTACACCTTC.

This rearrangement joins TRBV7-8 to TRBJ1-2; D not certain. CDR1 and CDR2 from the germline V gene are SGHVS and FQNEAQ. Deletions cut 0 bases from V and 9 bases from J, with 8 bases between. There are 12 residues in the CDR3. CDR3 region: CASSLARRSYTF. In nucleotides, the CDR3 is TGTGCCAGCAGCTTAGCACGCCGGAGCTACACCTTC.

The chain links TRBV7-8 to TRBJ1-1; the D gene is possibly TRBD1 (5 bases). The CDR3 spans 15 residues. V shed 0 bases and J shed 5 bases, with 13 bases lying between them. Germline CDR1 and CDR2: SGHVS and FQNEAQ. The CDR3, as DNA: TGTGCCAGCAGCTTAGCCATCGGAAGGGGAACTGAAGCTTTCTTT. It yields the protein CASSLAIGRGTEAFF.